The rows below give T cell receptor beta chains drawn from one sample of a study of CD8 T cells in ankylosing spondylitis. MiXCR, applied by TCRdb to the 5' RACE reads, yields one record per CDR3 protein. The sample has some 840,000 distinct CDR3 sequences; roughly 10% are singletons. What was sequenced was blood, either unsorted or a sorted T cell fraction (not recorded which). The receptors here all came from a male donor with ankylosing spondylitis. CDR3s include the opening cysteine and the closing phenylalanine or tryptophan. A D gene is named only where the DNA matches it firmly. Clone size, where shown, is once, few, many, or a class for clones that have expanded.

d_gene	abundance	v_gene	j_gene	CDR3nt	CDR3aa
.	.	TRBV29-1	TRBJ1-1	TGCAGCGTTTTGCGAAGTCTTGTGAACACTGAAGCTTTCTTT	CSVLRSLVNTEAFF
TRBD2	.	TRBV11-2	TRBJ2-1	TGTGCCAGCAGGAAACTAGCGGGAGGGTACAATGAGCAGTTCTTC	CASRKLAGGYNEQFF
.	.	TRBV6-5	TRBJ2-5	TGTGCCAGCGGACGCGGGTCCCAGTACTTC	CASGRGSQYF
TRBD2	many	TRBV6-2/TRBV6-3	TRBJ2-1	TGTGCCAGCAGTTACCGGCCCTCTAGCGGGCTATACAATGAGCAGTTCTTC	CASSYRPSSGLYNEQFF
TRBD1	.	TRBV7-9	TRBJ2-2	TGTGCCAGCAGCACCCGGACAGGGTATGAGGAGCTGTTTTTT	CASSTRTGYEELFF
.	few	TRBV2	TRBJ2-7	TGTGCCAGCAGTGGGTGGGGCGACTACGAGCAGTACTTC	CASSGWGDYEQYF
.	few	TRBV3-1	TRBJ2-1	TGTGCCAGCAGCCAAGATGTCCGAAGCAATGAGCAGTTCTTC	CASSQDVRSNEQFF
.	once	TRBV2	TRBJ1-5	TGTGCCAGCAGACGAGCCGGGGGCGATCAGCCCCAGCATTTT	CASRRAGGDQPQHF
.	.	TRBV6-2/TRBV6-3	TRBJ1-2	TGTGCCAGCAGGGAGGACGGATTCTATGGCTACACCTTC	CASREDGFYGYTF
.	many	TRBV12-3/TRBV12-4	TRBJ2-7	TGTGCCAGCAGTTTACACCGCGGCGAGCAGTACTTC	CASSLHRGEQYF
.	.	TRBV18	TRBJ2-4	TGTGCCAGCTCACTGTTACAAAACATTCAGTACTTC	CASSLLQNIQYF
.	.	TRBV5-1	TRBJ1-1	TGCGCCAGCAGCATTGTCGGGGGGAACACTGAAGCTTTCTTT	CASSIVGGNTEAFF
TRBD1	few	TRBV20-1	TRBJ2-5	TGCAGTGCTAGAGAGCGGACAGGGTTGGAGACCCAGTACTTC	CSARERTGLETQYF
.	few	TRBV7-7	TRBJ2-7	TGTGCTGTAGGGAACACACCCTACGAGCAGTACTTC	CAVGNTPYEQYF
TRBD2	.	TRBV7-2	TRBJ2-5	TGTGCCAGCAGCCCGACTAGCGGGAGGGCCAGAGAGACCCAGTACTTC	CASSPTSGRARETQYF
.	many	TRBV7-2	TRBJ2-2	TGTGCCAGCAGCTTGACGGGCAGGGCGAACACCGGGGAGCTGTTTTTT	CASSLTGRANTGELFF
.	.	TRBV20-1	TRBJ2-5	TGCAGTGCTATAGGGTACCAAGAGACCCAGTACTTC	CSAIGYQETQYF
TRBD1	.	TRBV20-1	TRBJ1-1	TGCAGTGCGCAGACAGGGGCGTTGGACACTGAAGCTTTCTTT	CSAQTGALDTEAFF
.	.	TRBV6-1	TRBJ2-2	TGTGCCAGCAGTGGATCGGGGACACTGAGTGGAAGGCTGTTTTTT	CASSGSGTLSGRLFF
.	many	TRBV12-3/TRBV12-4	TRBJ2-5	TGTGCCAGCAGTGGGAACCACCTAGGCGAGACCCAGTACTTC	CASSGNHLGETQYF
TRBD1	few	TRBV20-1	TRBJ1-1	TGCAGTGCTAGAGAAGGGGGCAAGAGCACTGAAGCTTTCTTT	CSAREGGKSTEAFF
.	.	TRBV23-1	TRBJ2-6	TGCGCCAGCAGTCCTACAGGGTGCCCTTCCTCTGGGGCCAACGTCCTGACTTTC	CASSPTGCPSSGANVLTF
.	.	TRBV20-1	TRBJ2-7	TGCAGTGCTAGAGTGGTTTCTAGGGTAGGCGAGCAGTACTTC	CSARVVSRVGEQYF
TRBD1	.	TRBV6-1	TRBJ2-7	TGTGCCAGCATGAGACAGGGGGCGCGGTACGAGCAGTACTTC	CASMRQGARYEQYF
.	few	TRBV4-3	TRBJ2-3	TGCGCCAGCAGCCAAGAGTTTAGGGCAGATACGCAGTATTTT	CASSQEFRADTQYF
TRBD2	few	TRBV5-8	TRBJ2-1	TGTGCCAGCAGCTTGGAACTAGCGTATTACAATGAGCAGTTCTTC	CASSLELAYYNEQFF
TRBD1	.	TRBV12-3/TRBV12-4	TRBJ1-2	TGTGCCAGCAGTGTTACAGGGGGAGGAAACTATGGCTACACCTTC	CASSVTGGGNYGYTF
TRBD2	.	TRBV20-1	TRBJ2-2	TGCAGTGCTCCGAAAGCGGGAGAGAACACCGGGGAGCTGTTTTTT	CSAPKAGENTGELFF
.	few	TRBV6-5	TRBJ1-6	TGTGCCAGCAGCTTCAGGGGCTCGGCCCTCCACTTT	CASSFRGSALHF
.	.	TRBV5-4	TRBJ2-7	TGTGCCAGCAGCGCTGAGGAGGGACGATACTACGAGCAGTACTTC	CASSAEEGRYYEQYF
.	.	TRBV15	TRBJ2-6	TGTGCCACCAGCGGCGATAGGGGGGCCAACGTCCTGACTTTC	CATSGDRGANVLTF
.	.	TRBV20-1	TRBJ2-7	TGCAGTGGGACAAGACCCTCCTACGAGCAGTACTTC	CSGTRPSYEQYF
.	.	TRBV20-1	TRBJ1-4	TGCAGTGCTCTACATAATATGTATGAAAAACTGTTTTTT	CSALHNMYEKLFF
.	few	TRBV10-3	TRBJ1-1	TGTGCCATCACCAACCAGGGGTTTGGGACTGAAGCTTTCTTT	CAITNQGFGTEAFF
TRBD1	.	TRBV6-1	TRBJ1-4	TGTGCCAGCAGCCCACGGACAGGAAAAGAAAAACTGTTTTTT	CASSPRTGKEKLFF
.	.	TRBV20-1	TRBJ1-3	TGCAGTGCTGACCGGGGACTCACACTCGGAAACACCATATATTTT	CSADRGLTLGNTIYF
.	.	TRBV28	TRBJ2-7	TGTGCCAGCAGACTCACCGACTACGAGCAGTACTTC	CASRLTDYEQYF
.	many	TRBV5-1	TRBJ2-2	TGCGCCAGCACCTTGAGTAACCCGAACACCGGGGAGCTGTTTTTT	CASTLSNPNTGELFF
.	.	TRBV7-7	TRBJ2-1	TGTGCTAGCAGCAACGGCCTCACCTACAATGAGCAGTTCTTC	CASSNGLTYNEQFF
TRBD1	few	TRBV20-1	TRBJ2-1	TGCAGTGCTAGTCACCGGGACAGGGGGGAAAATGAGCAGTTCTTC	CSASHRDRGENEQFF
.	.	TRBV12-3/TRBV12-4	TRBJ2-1	TGTGCCAGCAGTTTAGGCCAGGGGTTCAATGAGCAGTTCTTC	CASSLGQGFNEQFF
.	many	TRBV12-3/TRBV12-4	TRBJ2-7	TGTGCCAGCAGGACAGACCTCTACGAGCAGTACTTC	CASRTDLYEQYF
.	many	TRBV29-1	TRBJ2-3	TGCAGCGTGGGGTTAAGGAGCACAGATACGCAGTATTTT	CSVGLRSTDTQYF
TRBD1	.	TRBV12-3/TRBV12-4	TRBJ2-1	TGTGCCAGCAGTTTCGACAGGGCCAATGAGCAGTTCTTC	CASSFDRANEQFF
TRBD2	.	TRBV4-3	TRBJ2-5	TGCGCCAGCAGCCACCCCGGGACTAGCGGGGGGGAGAGGGAGGAGACCCAGTACTTC	CASSHPGTSGGEREETQYF